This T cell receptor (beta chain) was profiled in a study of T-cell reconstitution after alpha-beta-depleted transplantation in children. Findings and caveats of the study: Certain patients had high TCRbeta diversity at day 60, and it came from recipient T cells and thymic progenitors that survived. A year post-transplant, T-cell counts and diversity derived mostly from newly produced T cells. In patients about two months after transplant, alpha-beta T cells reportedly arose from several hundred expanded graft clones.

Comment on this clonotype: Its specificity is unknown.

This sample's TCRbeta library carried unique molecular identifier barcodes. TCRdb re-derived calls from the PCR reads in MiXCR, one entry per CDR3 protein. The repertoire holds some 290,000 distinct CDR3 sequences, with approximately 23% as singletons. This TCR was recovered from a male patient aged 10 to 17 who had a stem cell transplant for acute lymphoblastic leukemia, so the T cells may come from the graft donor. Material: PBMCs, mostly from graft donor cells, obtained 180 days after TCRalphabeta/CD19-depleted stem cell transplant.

CDR3 coding DNA: TGCGCCAGCAGCAGCAAGGGTACGTACAATGAGCAGTTCTTC. Translating it yields CASSSKGTYNEQFF. V is TRBV5-1 and J is TRBJ2-1; D not certain. The CDR3 contains 14 residues. CDR1 and CDR2 from the germline V gene are SGHRS and YFSETQ. V shed 4 bases and J shed 4 bases, with 12 bases lying between them.